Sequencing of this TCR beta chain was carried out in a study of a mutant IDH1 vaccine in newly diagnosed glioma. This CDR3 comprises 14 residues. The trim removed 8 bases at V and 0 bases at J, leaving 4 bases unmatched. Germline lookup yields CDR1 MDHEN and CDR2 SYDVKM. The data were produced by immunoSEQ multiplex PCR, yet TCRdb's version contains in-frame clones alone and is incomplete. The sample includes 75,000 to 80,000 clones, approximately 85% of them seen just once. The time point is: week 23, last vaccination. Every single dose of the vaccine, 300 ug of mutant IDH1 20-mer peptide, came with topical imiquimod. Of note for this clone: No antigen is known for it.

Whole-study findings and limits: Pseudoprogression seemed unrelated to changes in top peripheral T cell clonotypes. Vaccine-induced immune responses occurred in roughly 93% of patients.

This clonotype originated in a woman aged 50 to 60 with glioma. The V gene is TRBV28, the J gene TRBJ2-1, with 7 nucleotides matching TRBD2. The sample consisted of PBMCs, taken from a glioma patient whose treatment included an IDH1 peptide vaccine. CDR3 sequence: CASWGGSSYNEQFF. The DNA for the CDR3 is TGTGCCAGCTGGGGCGGGAGCTCCTACAATGAGCAGTTCTTC.